This T cell receptor beta chain appears in the sequencing data of a study of tumor-infiltrating lymphocytes in primary liver carcinoma. Study-wide context: Patients were both men and women, whose ages ran from 30 to 69 years. Read depth, roughly 3.5 to 7.13 million productive TCRbeta reads, did not differ significantly between tissues. Whole-study findings and limits: Tumor-adjacent and tumor-blood pairs displayed less overlap than did pairs of tumor regions. The difference in top-250-clone fraction between tumors and blood was significant, favoring tumors (p = 0.039).

Germline V CDR1 and CDR2: MNHNY, SVGAGI (reference sequence). The CDR3 runs to 14 residues. A note on this clonotype: Its antigen is not known. This may arise from a read error, as a much more abundant clone is one base away.

The source of the blood RNA was unsorted whole blood, and germline DNA was extracted as well. The investigators made TCR beta cDNA from roughly 0.45 ug total RNA, using a constant-region primer. ARM-PCR, slightly modified, supplied the TCR beta libraries through three nested multiplex PCR rounds. With TRBV1-TRBV30 forward primers and a C-beta reverse primer, the first two PCR rounds were run for approximately 10 cycles each. In TCRdb, the multiplex PCR reads were re-called with MiXCR into one record per CDR3 protein. The top ten hold about 72% of the sample, which has some 190,000 distinct CDR3 sequences, about 60% seen once.

The chain couples TRBV6-6 to TRBJ1-6; TRBD1 might be the D (5 bases). Sequencing was done on a sample of peripheral blood. This clonotype originated in a man aged 40-49 years with primary liver carcinoma and hepatitis B virus infection. The DNA for the CDR3 is TGTACCAGCAGCCGGGACGGCCCATGGTCACCCCTCCACTTT. Protein: CTSSRDGPWSPLHF.